The entry below gives a single TCR beta chain sequence along with its context. Antigen specificity is unknown. The data were produced by immunoSEQ multiplex PCR, yet TCRdb's version contains in-frame clones alone and is incomplete. The sample has about 20,000 clones, around 79% seen once; the top ten hold roughly 10%. The data were taken from a study of somatic mutations in cytotoxic T cells in rheumatoid arthritis. Study-wide context: Right after diagnosis, and before any treatment had started, patient peripheral blood (almost 31 ml EDTA) was drawn. Points from the study as a whole: The study found no significant difference in CD8+ T-cell clonality between rheumatoid arthritis patients and age-matched healthy controls. An age-related increase in CD8+ clonality was seen in rheumatoid arthritis patients but not in healthy controls.

The CDR3 has 14 amino acids. Germline V gene sequence: CDR1 SNHLY, CDR2 FYNNEI. Trimming stripped 3 bases from V and 7 bases from J, with 13 bases between. This sequence joins TRBV2 and TRBJ1-5; possibly TRBD1 for D (5 bases). The clonotype was recovered from an adult with rheumatoid arthritis. The sample comprised CD8+ T cells sorted from blood. CDR3: CASSEEAGRQPQHF. CDR3 in DNA: TGTGCCAGCAGTGAGGAGGCAGGGAGACAGCCCCAGCATTTT.